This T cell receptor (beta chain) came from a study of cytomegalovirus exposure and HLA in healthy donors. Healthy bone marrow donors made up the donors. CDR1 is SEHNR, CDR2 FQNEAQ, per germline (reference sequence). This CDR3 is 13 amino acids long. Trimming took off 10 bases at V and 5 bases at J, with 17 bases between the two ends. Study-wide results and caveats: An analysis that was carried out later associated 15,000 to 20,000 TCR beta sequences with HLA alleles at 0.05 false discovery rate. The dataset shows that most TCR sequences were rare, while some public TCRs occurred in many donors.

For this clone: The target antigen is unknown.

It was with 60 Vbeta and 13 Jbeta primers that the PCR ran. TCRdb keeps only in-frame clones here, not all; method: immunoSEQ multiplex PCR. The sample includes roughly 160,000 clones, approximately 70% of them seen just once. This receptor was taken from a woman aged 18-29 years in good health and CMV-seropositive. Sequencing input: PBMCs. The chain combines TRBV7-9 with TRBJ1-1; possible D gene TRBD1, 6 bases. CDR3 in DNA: TGTGCCACTCGGGGGGGCCTCGGGACTGAAGCTTTCTTT. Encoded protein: CATRGGLGTEAFF.